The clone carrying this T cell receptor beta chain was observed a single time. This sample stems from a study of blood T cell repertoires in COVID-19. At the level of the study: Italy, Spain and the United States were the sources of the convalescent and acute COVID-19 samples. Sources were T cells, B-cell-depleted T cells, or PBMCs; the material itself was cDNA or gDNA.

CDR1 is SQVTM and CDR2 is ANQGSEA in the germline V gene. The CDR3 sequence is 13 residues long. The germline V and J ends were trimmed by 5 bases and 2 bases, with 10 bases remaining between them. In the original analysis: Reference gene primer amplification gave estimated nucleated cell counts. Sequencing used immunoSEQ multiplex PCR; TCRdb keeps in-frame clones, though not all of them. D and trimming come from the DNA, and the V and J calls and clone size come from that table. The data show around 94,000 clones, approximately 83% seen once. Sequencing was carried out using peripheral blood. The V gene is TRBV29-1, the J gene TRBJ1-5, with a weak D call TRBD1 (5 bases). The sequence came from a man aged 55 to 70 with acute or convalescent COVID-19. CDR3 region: CSVFDRGNQPQHF. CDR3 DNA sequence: TGCAGCGTTTTTGACAGAGGCAATCAGCCCCAGCATTTT.